This entry is about one TCR beta chain. As yet, its antigen is unknown. This entry comes from a study of T cell repertoires in urothelial bladder cancer. At the level of the study: Resected lesion stages: three cT0, three cTa, three cT1, three cT2+.

Study findings and constraints: Urothelial carcinoma specimens: median around 6,000 T cells versus roughly 27,000 in benign. A single clone reached roughly 2.2% in benign versus up to roughly 15% in carcinoma.

V shed 2 bases and J shed 8 bases, with 13 bases lying between them. Germline lookup yields CDR1 MNHNS and CDR2 SASEGT. The CDR3 loop spans 15 amino acids. The method was immunoSEQ multiplex PCR; TCRdb's version includes in-frame clones alone and lacks a portion of them. The sample has approximately 9,000 clones; approximately 59% are singletons. This chain links TRBV6-1 with TRBJ1-6; perhaps TRBD1 as D (6 bases). This TCR came from a human donor with urothelial carcinoma. The sample taken for sequencing was tumor-infiltrating cells from bladder cancer. In DNA, the CDR3 is TGTGCCAGCAGTGAATGGGGGCAGGCATATTCACCCCTCCACTTT. Its translation is CASSEWGQAYSPLHF.